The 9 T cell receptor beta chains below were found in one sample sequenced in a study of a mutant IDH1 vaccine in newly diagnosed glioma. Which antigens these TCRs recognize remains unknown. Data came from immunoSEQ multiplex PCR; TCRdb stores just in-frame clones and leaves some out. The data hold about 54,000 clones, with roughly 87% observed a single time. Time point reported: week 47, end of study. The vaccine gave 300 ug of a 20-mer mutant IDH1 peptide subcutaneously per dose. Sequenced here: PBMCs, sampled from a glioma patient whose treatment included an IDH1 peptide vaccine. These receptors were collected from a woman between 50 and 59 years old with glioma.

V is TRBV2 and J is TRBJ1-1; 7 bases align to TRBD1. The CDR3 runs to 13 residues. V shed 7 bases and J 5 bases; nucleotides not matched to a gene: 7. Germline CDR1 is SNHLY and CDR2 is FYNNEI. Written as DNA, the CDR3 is TGTGCCAGCAACTACAGGGGAAGTACTGAAGCTTTCTTT. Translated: CASNYRGSTEAFF.

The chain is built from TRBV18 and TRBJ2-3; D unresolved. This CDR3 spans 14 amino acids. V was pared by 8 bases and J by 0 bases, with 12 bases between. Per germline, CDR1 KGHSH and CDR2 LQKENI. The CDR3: CASAQAVSTDTQYF. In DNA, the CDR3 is TGTGCCAGCGCGCAAGCCGTCAGCACAGATACGCAGTATTTT.

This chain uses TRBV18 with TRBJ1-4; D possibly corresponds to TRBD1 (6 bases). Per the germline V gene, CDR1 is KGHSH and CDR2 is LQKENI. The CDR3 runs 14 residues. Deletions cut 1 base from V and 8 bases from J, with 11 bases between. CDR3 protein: CASSPLQGNEKLFF. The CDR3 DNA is TGTGCCAGCTCACCACTACAGGGTAACGAAAAACTGTTTTTT.

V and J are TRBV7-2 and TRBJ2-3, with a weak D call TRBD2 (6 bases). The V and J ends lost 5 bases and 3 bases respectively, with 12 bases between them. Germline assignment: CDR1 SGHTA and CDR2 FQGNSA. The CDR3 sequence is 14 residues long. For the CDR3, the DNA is TGTGCCAGCAGCCGGTCCGGGACTACAGATACGCAGTATTTT. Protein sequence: CASSRSGTTDTQYF.

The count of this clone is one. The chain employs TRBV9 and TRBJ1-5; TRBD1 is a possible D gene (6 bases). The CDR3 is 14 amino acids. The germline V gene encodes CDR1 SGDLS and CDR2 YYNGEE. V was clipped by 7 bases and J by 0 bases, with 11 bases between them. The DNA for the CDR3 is TGTGCCAGCTCCAAGGGGGTTAGCAATCAGCCCCAGCATTTT. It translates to CASSKGVSNQPQHF.

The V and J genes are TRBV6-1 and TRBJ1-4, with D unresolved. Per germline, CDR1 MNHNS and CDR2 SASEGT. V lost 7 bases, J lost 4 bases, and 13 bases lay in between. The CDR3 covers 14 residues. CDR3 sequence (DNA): TGTGCCAGCACCACCGGGTTGGTTAATGAAAAACTGTTTTTT. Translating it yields CASTTGLVNEKLFF.

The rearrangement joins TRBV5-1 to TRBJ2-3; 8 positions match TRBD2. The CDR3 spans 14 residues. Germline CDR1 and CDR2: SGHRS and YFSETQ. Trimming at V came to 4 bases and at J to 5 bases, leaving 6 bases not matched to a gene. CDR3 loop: CASSRGGQGDTQYF. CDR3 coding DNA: TGCGCCAGCAGCCGGGGGGGCCAGGGAGATACGCAGTATTTT.

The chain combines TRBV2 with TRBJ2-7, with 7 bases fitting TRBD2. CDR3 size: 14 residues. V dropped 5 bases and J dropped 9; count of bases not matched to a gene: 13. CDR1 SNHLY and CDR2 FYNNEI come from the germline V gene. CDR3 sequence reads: CASSFGTAGVVQYF. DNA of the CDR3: TGTGCCAGCAGTTTTGGGACGGCGGGGGTAGTGCAGTACTTC.

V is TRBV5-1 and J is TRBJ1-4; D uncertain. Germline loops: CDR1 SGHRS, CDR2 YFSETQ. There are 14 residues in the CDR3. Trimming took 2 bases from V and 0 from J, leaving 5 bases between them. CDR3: CASSFGATNEKLFF. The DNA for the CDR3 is TGCGCCAGCAGCTTCGGGGCAACTAATGAAAAACTGTTTTTT.